This T cell receptor beta chain stems from a study of CD8 T cells in ankylosing spondylitis. Construction of TCR beta libraries was performed using quantitative 5'-RACE with molecular barcodes. MiXCR was run by TCRdb on the 5' RACE reads, yielding one entry per CDR3 protein. The table has about 270,000 distinct CDR3 sequences, 30% to 35% seen once. Germline-derived CDR1 and CDR2 are SGHKS and YYEKEE (reference sequence). The CDR3 totals 15 residues. This clonotype was seen only once. The germline gene is not matched at one end of the junction; a read error may be the cause. The receptor's source is a male donor with ankylosing spondylitis or in good health (not recorded which). The chain recombines TRBV5-5 with TRBJ2-3; D assignment may be TRBD1 or TRBD2 (5 bases each). Sequenced material: blood, either unsorted or a sorted T cell fraction (not recorded which). The CDR3 DNA follows: TGTGCCAGCAGTATGCTGTTGGAGGACACAGATACGCAGTGTTTT. Amino acid sequence: CASSMLLEDTDTQCF.